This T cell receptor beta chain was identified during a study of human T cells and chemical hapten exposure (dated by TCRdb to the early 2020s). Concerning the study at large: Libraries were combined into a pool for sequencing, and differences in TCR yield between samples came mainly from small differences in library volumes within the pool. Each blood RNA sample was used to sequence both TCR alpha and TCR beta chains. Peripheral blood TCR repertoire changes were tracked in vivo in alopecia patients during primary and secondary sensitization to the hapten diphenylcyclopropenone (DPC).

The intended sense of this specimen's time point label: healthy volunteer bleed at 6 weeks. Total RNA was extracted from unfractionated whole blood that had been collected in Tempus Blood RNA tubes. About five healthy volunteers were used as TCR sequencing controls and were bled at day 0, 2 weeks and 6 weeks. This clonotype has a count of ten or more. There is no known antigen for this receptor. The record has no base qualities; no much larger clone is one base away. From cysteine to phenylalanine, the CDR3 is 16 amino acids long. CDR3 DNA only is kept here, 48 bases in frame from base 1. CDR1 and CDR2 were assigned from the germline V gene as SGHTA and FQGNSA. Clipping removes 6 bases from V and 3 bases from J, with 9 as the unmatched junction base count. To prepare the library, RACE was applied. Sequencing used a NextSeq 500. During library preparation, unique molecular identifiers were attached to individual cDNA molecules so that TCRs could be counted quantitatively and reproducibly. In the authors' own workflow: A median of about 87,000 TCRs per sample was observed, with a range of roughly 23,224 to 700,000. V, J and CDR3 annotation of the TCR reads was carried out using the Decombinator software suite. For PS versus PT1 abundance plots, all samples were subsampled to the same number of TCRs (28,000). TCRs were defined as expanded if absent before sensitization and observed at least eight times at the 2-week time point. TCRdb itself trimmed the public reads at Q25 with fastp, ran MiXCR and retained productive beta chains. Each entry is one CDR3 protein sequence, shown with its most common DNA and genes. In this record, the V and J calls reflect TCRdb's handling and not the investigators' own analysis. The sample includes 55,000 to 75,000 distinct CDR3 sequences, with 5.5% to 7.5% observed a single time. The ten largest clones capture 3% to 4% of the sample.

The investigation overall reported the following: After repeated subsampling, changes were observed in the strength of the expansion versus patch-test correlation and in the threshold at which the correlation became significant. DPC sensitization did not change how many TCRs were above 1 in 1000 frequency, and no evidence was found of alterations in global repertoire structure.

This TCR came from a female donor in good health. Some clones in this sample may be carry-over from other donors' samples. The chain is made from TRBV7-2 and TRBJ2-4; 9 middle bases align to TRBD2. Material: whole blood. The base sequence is TGTGCCAGCAGGCCCGGACTAGCGCGTAACAAAAACATTCAGTACTTC. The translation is CASRPGLARNKNIQYF.